The rows below give T cell receptor beta chains drawn from one sample of a study of T cells in narcolepsy. Some clones are missing from TCRdb's copy, which holds only in-frame ones; the method was immunoSEQ multiplex PCR. The data hold about 29,000 clones, with 80% to 90% observed a single time. Material: memory (CD45RA-) CD4+ T cells from blood. Source of these receptors: a human donor in good health. The CDR3 runs from the conserved cysteine through the conserved F or W. A D gene is named only where the DNA matches it firmly.

v_gene: TRBV7-2
d_gene: -
j_gene: TRBJ2-1
CDR3aa: CASSSLVGAKGYEQFF
CDR3nt: TGTGCCAGCAGCTCCCTTGTTGGGGCAAAGGGTTATGAGCAGTTCTTC

v_gene: TRBV12-5
d_gene: TRBD1
j_gene: TRBJ1-5
CDR3aa: CASAMDRASNQPQHF
CDR3nt: TGTGCTAGTGCCATGGACAGGGCCAGCAATCAGCCCCAGCATTTT

v_gene: TRBV6-5
d_gene: TRBD1
j_gene: TRBJ1-1
CDR3aa: CASSRDRRNTEAFF
CDR3nt: TGTGCCAGCAGTCGGGACAGACGGAACACTGAAGCTTTCTTT

v_gene: TRBV5-1
d_gene: -
j_gene: TRBJ1-1
CDR3aa: CASSLNTLRRGSTEAFF
CDR3nt: TGCGCCAGCAGCTTGAACACCCTACGGCGGGGGTCCACTGAAGCTTTCTTT

v_gene: TRBV20-1
d_gene: -
j_gene: TRBJ1-1
CDR3aa: CSASTPGTAFF
CDR3nt: TGCAGTGCTAGTACCCCAGGGACGGCTTTCTTT

v_gene: TRBV27
d_gene: -
j_gene: TRBJ2-2
CDR3aa: CASSLVRYTGELFF
CDR3nt: TGTGCCAGCAGTTTAGTACGGTACACCGGGGAGCTGTTTTTT

v_gene: TRBV28
d_gene: TRBD1
j_gene: TRBJ1-1
CDR3aa: CASTPGQEVIEAFF
CDR3nt: TGTGCCAGCACTCCGGGACAGGAGGTAATTGAAGCTTTCTTT

v_gene: TRBV12-5
d_gene: TRBD1
j_gene: TRBJ2-3
CDR3aa: CASGSGTGGTNTDTQYF
CDR3nt: TGTGCTAGTGGTTCCGGGACAGGGGGCACAAACACAGATACGCAGTATTTT

v_gene: TRBV7-8
d_gene: -
j_gene: TRBJ1-6
CDR3aa: CASRRTDFYNSPLHF
CDR3nt: TGTGCCAGCAGACGGACAGACTTCTATAATTCACCCCTCCACTTT

v_gene: TRBV30
d_gene: TRBD2
j_gene: TRBJ2-3
CDR3aa: CAWRGGGGDTQYF
CDR3nt: TGTGCCTGGCGTGGTGGGGGGGGAGATACGCAGTATTTT

v_gene: TRBV10-3
d_gene: -
j_gene: TRBJ2-1
CDR3aa: CAISPVDNEQFF
CDR3nt: TGTGCCATCAGTCCCGTCGACAATGAGCAGTTCTTC